This T cell receptor beta chain was found in a study of T cell responses to AZD1222 COVID-19 vaccine (dated by TCRdb to the early 2020s). For the study in its entirety: Because spike-specific TCR depth and breadth did not differ between the two schedules, AZD1222 recipients who got a second dose at roughly 4 weeks were pooled with those who got a second dose at roughly 12 weeks. TCR sequencing was performed for about 240 trial participants, of whom about 200 were given two doses of AZD1222 and some 26 were given two doses of MenACWY control vaccine. Trial participants were enrolled by age into 18-55, 56-69 and 70-plus year subgroups, with approximately 150, 28 and 58 TCR-sequenced participants respectively.

General study outcomes and caveats: Vaccine-associated CD4 TCRs spanned the whole spike protein, with dominant responses in regions 160-218 and 743-854. In the small 56-69-year group, the increase in depth fell short of significance, most likely because of low power. Participants were mostly white British, with more females than males. The authors suggested clonal diversity may have been underestimated. Nearly half of unique spike-specific TCRs reportedly recognized epitopes outside regions mutated in the B.1.351 and B.1.1.7 variants. Because no day 14 peak-response samples were available, repertoires were characterized only after the peak T cell response. After two AZD1222 doses, both the breadth and the depth of spike-specific TCRs were significantly higher than at day 0 and than in MenACWY recipients. Conclusions about previously exposed vaccinees are limited because only six or seven AZD1222 recipients were SARS-CoV-2 seropositive at baseline.

According to the germline V gene, CDR1 reads MNHEY and CDR2 reads SVGEGT. V is pruned by 4 bases and J by 2 bases, leaving 9 bases of the junction without a gene match. The CDR3 sequence holds 16 residues, the cysteine and phenylalanine included. The kept DNA is CDR3 alone, 48 bases in frame from the first base. The sample's time point label is to be understood as: baseline before first vaccination. Samples from vaccinated people were obtained from the UK trials COV001 and COV002, which included a single-blind randomized controlled phase 2/3 trial of AZD1222 (ChAdOx1 nCoV-19) in healthy adults. For TCRbeta chain sequencing, PBMC samples were collected from trial participants at day 0 and at day 28 after the second dose. The CDR3 regions of human TCRbeta chains were analyzed by immunosequencing. The published analysis was carried out like this. Repertoire TCRs were checked for matches against a reference library of SARS-CoV-2-specific TCRs that had been generated using the MIRA antigen-specificity platform. Breadth meant the fraction of unique TCRs that were SARS-CoV-2-associated, whereas depth meant the fraction of total T cells that were SARS-CoV-2-associated. Using the MIRA data, each spike-specific TCR was assigned both to the spike region to which the TCR was reactive and to a CD4 or CD8 class. Log10-transformed breadth and depth values were compared by one-way ANOVA with Sidak's multiple comparisons tests. The source is immuneACCESS, and TCRdb retained only in-frame sequences with V and J called. Part of the clones is not carried over; for the studies checked, unresolved V genes explain less than half of this, and the remainder is unexplained. V and J calls and clone size are given by that table; D and trimming were obtained from the DNA. The sample profile shows roughly 150,000 clones; 91% of them were found once. 1.1% to 1.5% of the sample rests with the top ten.

Comments on this clone: There is no known antigen for this receptor. No per-base quality is available; no much larger clone lies one base away.

Sample: peripheral blood, taken on day 0 of AZD1222 vaccination. The sequence came from an adult in good health. This chain is built from TRBV6-2 or TRBV6-3 and TRBJ2-7; 9 bases in the junction line up with TRBD2. The CDR3 region: CASSLVSGGLPYEQYF. The DNA is as follows: TGTGCCAGCAGTTTGGTTAGCGGGGGCCTACCCTACGAGCAGTACTTC.